These 25 T cell receptor beta chains were all obtained from the same sample, sequenced in a study of T cells after yellow fever vaccination (dated by TCRdb to the late 2010s). Library creation used 5' RACE. Reads for this sample came from an Illumina NovaSeq 6000. TCRdb trimmed public reads at Q25 via fastp, called clones via MiXCR and kept in-frame beta chains. Rows matching on CDR3 protein sequence are summarized as one entry with the most common DNA and genes. The sample table holds 300,000 to 400,000 distinct CDR3 sequences, of which approximately 3.9% were seen once. Around 24% of the sample is in the top ten clones. Read against the paper, the sample's treatment or condition label means: live attenuated yellow fever vaccine strain. The material was PBMCs, obtained 5 days after the yellow fever booster vaccination. These TCRs come from a man between 18 and 35 years old who received the YFV17D yellow fever vaccine.

The chain employs TRBV6-6 and TRBJ1-4; 7 bases are a match to TRBD1. V lost 2 bases, J lost 8 bases, and 11 bases stayed unmatched. The CDR3 runs to 16 residues. Germline V gene data show CDR1 as MNHNY and CDR2 as SVGAGI (reference sequence). The CDR3 DNA follows: TGTGCCAGCAGTTACCCCGGATGGGACAGTCGGGAAAAACTGTTTTTT. Protein: CASSYPGWDSREKLFF.

This clonotype was recorded a few times. The chain carries TRBV4-1 and TRBJ1-4; 8 bases are shared with TRBD1. V dropped 1 base and J dropped 8; count of bases not matched to a gene: 15. This CDR3 region has 18 residues. Germline V gene sequence: CDR1 MGHRA, CDR2 YSYEKL. The CDR3 is CASSQVNSRGQLREKLFF. Written as DNA, the CDR3 is TGCGCCAGCAGCCAAGTAAACTCCAGGGGGCAGCTCCGGGAAAAACTGTTTTTT.

The table lists this clonotype with many counts. The chain joins TRBV28 to TRBJ1-2; TRBD1 agrees at 7 bases. Trimming removed 3 bases from V and 9 bases from J; junction bases left unmatched: 7. Germline CDR1 MDHEN, CDR2 SYDVKM. The CDR3 loop spans 13 amino acids. For the CDR3, the DNA is TGTGCCAGCAGTTTCTCGGCAGGGGGTCGCTACACCTTC. It translates to CASSFSAGGRYTF.

This clonotype was detected ten times or more. The chain recombines TRBV6-1 with TRBJ2-7; the D gene is possibly TRBD1 (5 bases). Germline V lookup: CDR1 MNHNS, CDR2 SASEGT. The CDR3 runs to 14 residues. The V end was cut by 2 bases, the J end by 0 bases, with 8 bases between. The DNA of the CDR3 is TGTGCCAGCAGTGAATGGGGCAGCTCCTACGAGCAGTACGTC. Translation gives CASSEWGSSYEQYV.

This clonotype has more than one count but fewer than ten. V is TRBV20-1 and J is TRBJ2-2; 8 bases are shared with TRBD1. Trimming cost V 4 bases and J 3 bases; bases outside gene matches: 4. The CDR3 has 14 residues. CDR1 is DFQATT, CDR2 SNEGSKA, per germline (reference sequence). For the CDR3, the DNA is TGCAGTGCTATACTACAGGGGGACACCGGGGAGCTGTTTTTT. This codes for CSAILQGDTGELFF.

The chain links TRBV7-9 to TRBJ1-6; 10 nucleotides agree with TRBD1. Germline lookup yields CDR1 SEHNR and CDR2 FQNEAQ (reference sequence). J was trimmed by 7 bases and V by 4 bases; bases with no gene match: 4. The CDR3 totals 15 residues. CDR3 sequence: CASSSSTGGNSPLHF. The CDR3 DNA reads as TGTGCCAGCAGCTCCTCGACAGGGGGCAATTCACCCCTCCACTTT.

The sample holds a few counts of this clonotype. This chain connects TRBV7-2 to TRBJ2-2; 10 bases match TRBD2. The CDR3 loop spans 16 amino acids. In germline, CDR1 is SGHTA, CDR2 FQGNSA. V shed 5 bases, J shed 7 bases, and the junction held 10 bases outside the gene matches. The CDR3 nucleotides read TGTGCCAGCAGCCCCTGGGCTAGCGGGGGCGGCGGGGAGCTGTTTTTT. Translating it yields CASSPWASGGGGELFF.

This chain connects TRBV28 to TRBJ2-7; D tentatively reads TRBD1 or TRBD2 (5 bases each). The germline CDR1 and CDR2 sequences are MDHEN and SYDVKM. Between the trimmed V and J ends, which lost 6 bases and 2 bases, there was a span of 14 bases. CDR3 size: 14 residues. The CDR3 region is CASRSGPRAYEQYV. In DNA form, the CDR3 reads TGTGCCAGCAGATCGGGGCCTAGGGCCTACGAGCAGTACGTC.

This clonotype has at least ten counts. The V gene is TRBV7-9, the J gene TRBJ1-2; a possible D gene is TRBD1 (5 bases). The V gene's germline CDR1 is SEHNR and CDR2 FQNEAQ (reference sequence). The CDR3 extends over 16 amino acids. Trimming pared 1 base from V and 1 base from J, leaving 13 bases between. The CDR3 region has the DNA TGTGCCAGCAGCTTAGAAGGGGCAGGGCGTAACTATGGCTACACCTTC. Translation: CASSLEGAGRNYGYTF.

This clonotype has at least ten counts. CDR3 amino acids: CASSFGNYGYTF. CDR3 DNA: TGTGCCAGCAGCTTCGGCAACTATGGCTACACCTTC. The rearrangement joins TRBV7-2 to TRBJ1-2; D unclear. Germline V gene lookup returns CDR1 SGHTA and CDR2 FQGNSA. CDR3 length: 12 amino acids. V lost 3 bases and J 2 bases, leaving 4 bases between the germline ends.

Many counts were recorded for this clonotype. CDR3 region: CASSVELGTKQFF. The CDR3 nucleotides read TGTGCCAGCAGCGTAGAGTTAGGCACGAAGCAGTTCTTC. The chain recombines TRBV9 with TRBJ2-1, with unresolved D. Between the trimmed V and J ends, which lost 0 bases and 11 bases, there was a span of 12 bases. The germline gives CDR1 SGDLS, CDR2 YYNGEE. The CDR3 runs to 13 residues.

The V and J genes are TRBV11-2 and TRBJ1-5; no clear D. Germline loops: CDR1 SGHAT, CDR2 FQNNGV. This CDR3 contains 12 residues. V was cut by 0 bases and J by 12 bases, with 9 bases left in between. CDR3 residues: CASSLDKRVQHF. The CDR3, as DNA: TGTGCCAGCAGCTTAGATAAACGGGTCCAGCATTTT.

This clonotype has more than one count but fewer than ten. The chain is built from TRBV12-3 or TRBV12-4 and TRBJ2-1, with TRBD2 identical over 12 bases. This CDR3 contains 15 residues. The trim removed 6 bases at V and 4 bases at J, leaving 4 bases unmatched. The CDR3 reads CASSILAGGYNEQFF. DNA of the CDR3: TGTGCCAGCAGCATACTAGCGGGGGGTTACAATGAGCAGTTCTTC.

In this sample, this clonotype turned up many times. The V and J genes are TRBV5-1 and TRBJ1-4; D ambiguous. Trimming took off 0 bases at V and 8 bases at J, with 14 bases between the two ends. The germline CDR1 and CDR2 sequences are SGHRS and YFSETQ. The CDR3 is 15 amino acids. The chain's CDR3 is CASSLDGSPGEKLFF. In DNA form, the CDR3 reads TGCGCCAGCAGCTTGGACGGTTCGCCCGGAGAAAAACTGTTTTTT.

The sample holds a few counts of this clonotype. This sequence joins TRBV12-3 or TRBV12-4 and TRBJ2-5; D assignment may be TRBD1 or TRBD2 (5 bases each). V was trimmed by 6 bases and J by 7 bases, leaving 12 bases between them. CDR3 length equals 12 residues. The CDR3 DNA sequence: TGTGCCAGCAGCTTTATTGGGGGGACCCAGTACTTC. This sequence encodes CASSFIGGTQYF.

This clonotype appeared a few times. The chain combines TRBV4-3 with TRBJ2-1; the D is unclear. Trimming removed 5 bases from V and 8 bases from J, with 16 bases in between. There are 14 residues in the CDR3. Looked up from germline, CDR1 is LGHNA and CDR2 is YSLEER. The CDR3 nucleotides read TGCGCCAGCAGCTATCACCGGGCAGGCGATGAGCAGTTCTTC. Amino acid sequence: CASSYHRAGDEQFF.

At least ten counts were recorded for this clonotype. The chain joins TRBV5-1 to TRBJ2-3, with 8 bases fitting TRBD2. Trimming removed 4 bases from V and 5 bases from J; junction bases left unmatched: 6. CDR3 length: 14 residues. CDR1 is SGHRS and CDR2 is YFSETQ in the germline V gene. CDR3 sequence (DNA): TGCGCCAGCAGCCGGACGGGGGGGGAAGATACGCAGTATTTT. It specifies CASSRTGGEDTQYF.

The sample holds a few counts of this clonotype. The chain carries TRBV6-2 or TRBV6-3 and TRBJ2-7; D remains ambiguous. The V gene lost 8 bases and the J gene lost 2 bases, with 10 bases spanning the gap. CDR1 and CDR2 (germline): MNHEY, SVGEGT. This CDR3 spans 12 amino acids. The CDR3 reads CASENTPYEQYF. The CDR3 region has the DNA TGTGCCAGCGAAAACACCCCCTACGAGCAGTACTTC.

This clonotype occurred a few times. The rearrangement joins TRBV6-6 to TRBJ2-2; 7 bases are shared with TRBD1. The CDR3 is 15 residues long. With 7 bases clipped from V and 2 bases from J, the junction kept 7 bases outside the gene matches. The germline V gene has CDR1 MNHNY and CDR2 SVGAGI (reference sequence). CDR3 nucleotide sequence: TGTGCCAGCAATGAGGGGGCGCAAAACACCGGGGAGCTGTTTTTT. Residues: CASNEGAQNTGELFF.

This clonotype turned up a few times. The chain carries TRBV2 and TRBJ2-7, with a weak D call TRBD1 (5 bases). The CDR3 extends over 13 amino acids. The germline gives CDR1 SNHLY, CDR2 FYNNEI. The V end lost 4 bases, the J end lost 2 bases, and 9 bases lay between the germline ends. CDR3 coding DNA: TGTGCCAGCAGTGCAAGCAGGGCCTACGAGCAGTACGTC. As protein: CASSASRAYEQYV.

This clonotype has at least ten counts. The chain carries TRBV6-5 and TRBJ2-4; a possible D gene is TRBD1 (6 bases). V shed 5 bases and J shed 0 bases, with 8 bases lying between them. The CDR3 runs 14 residues. Per germline, CDR1 MNHEY and CDR2 SVGAGI. The CDR3, as DNA: TGTGCCAGCAGTAGGACAGTAGCCAAAAACATTCAGTACTTC. Translated, it gives CASSRTVAKNIQYF.

This chain uses TRBV6-5 with TRBJ2-5; TRBD2 agrees at 10 bases. The CDR3 contains 17 residues. J was trimmed by 1 base and V by 6 bases; bases with no gene match: 11. Germline V CDR1 and CDR2: MNHEY, SVGAGI. CDR3: CASRHGVAGGLQETQYF. The CDR3 nucleotides read TGTGCCAGCAGACACGGGGTAGCGGGGGGCCTCCAAGAGACCCAGTACTTC.

This clonotype was seen more than once but under ten times. The junction departs from germline at one end; a sequencing error may be responsible. This sequence joins TRBV20-1 and TRBJ1-2; D possibly corresponds to TRBD1 (6 bases). The CDR3 totals 15 residues. The germline CDR1 and CDR2 sequences are DFQATT and SNEGSKA (reference sequence). The CDR3 bases are TGCAGTGCGAGAGATCGGCTGGGGGCTGGCTATGGCTACACCTTC. Its protein is CSARDRLGAGYGYTF.

This clonotype was recorded at least ten times. The V and J genes are TRBV10-3 and TRBJ2-7; TRBD1 matches at 10 bases. CDR1 is ENHRY and CDR2 is SYGVKD in the germline V gene. This CDR3 has 14 amino acids. The trim removed 5 bases at V and 5 bases at J, leaving 6 bases unmatched. This CDR3 reads CAISPGQGLNEQYF. CDR3 coding DNA: TGTGCCATCAGTCCGGGACAGGGGCTCAACGAGCAGTACTTC.

This clonotype has more than one count but fewer than ten. The rearrangement uses TRBV5-1 and TRBJ2-1, with a weak D call TRBD2 (6 bases). There are 17 residues in the CDR3. V gave up 1 base and J gave up 0 bases, with 14 bases separating them. CDR1 SGHRS and CDR2 YFSETQ come from the germline V gene. The CDR3, as DNA: TGCGCCAGCAGCTTGTACCAGCCTAGCGTCTCCTACAATGAGCAGTTCTTC. Translation: CASSLYQPSVSYNEQFF.